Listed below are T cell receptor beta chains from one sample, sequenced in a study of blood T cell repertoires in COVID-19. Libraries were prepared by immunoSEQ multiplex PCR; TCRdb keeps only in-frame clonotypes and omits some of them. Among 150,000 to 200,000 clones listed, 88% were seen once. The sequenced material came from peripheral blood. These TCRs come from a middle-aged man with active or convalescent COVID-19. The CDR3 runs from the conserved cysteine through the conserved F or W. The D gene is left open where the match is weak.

cdr3_aa: CASMVRGANIGNEQFF
d_call: .
v_call: TRBV2
j_call: TRBJ2-1

cdr3_aa: CASRRQGNTEAFF
d_call: TRBD1
v_call: TRBV7-2
j_call: TRBJ1-1

cdr3_aa: CASSRGRAGANVLTF
d_call: .
v_call: TRBV19
j_call: TRBJ2-6

cdr3_aa: CASTPRGFITEAFF
d_call: TRBD1
v_call: TRBV28
j_call: TRBJ1-1

cdr3_aa: CASSITTGTNQPQHF
d_call: .
v_call: TRBV19
j_call: TRBJ1-5

cdr3_aa: CASSIPGSSYNEQFF
d_call: .
v_call: TRBV19
j_call: TRBJ2-1

cdr3_aa: CASSPVGAGVQTQYF
d_call: .
v_call: TRBV5-6
j_call: TRBJ2-5

cdr3_aa: CASSISGAGAAGELFF
d_call: .
v_call: TRBV5-1
j_call: TRBJ2-2

cdr3_aa: CASSLFSNQPQHF
d_call: .
v_call: TRBV19
j_call: TRBJ1-5

cdr3_aa: CASSLVGGRDTEAFF
d_call: .
v_call: TRBV5-4
j_call: TRBJ1-1

cdr3_aa: CASSQGSGSRYEQYF
d_call: .
v_call: TRBV3-1/TRBV3-2
j_call: TRBJ2-7

cdr3_aa: CASSPRGSSGNTIYF
d_call: .
v_call: TRBV6-6
j_call: TRBJ1-3

cdr3_aa: CASRDQGNLDTEAFF
d_call: .
v_call: TRBV28
j_call: TRBJ1-1

cdr3_aa: CASSFGPAHNQPQHF
d_call: .
v_call: TRBV27
j_call: TRBJ1-5

cdr3_aa: CAISERFGGEAFF
d_call: .
v_call: TRBV10-3
j_call: TRBJ1-1

cdr3_aa: CASARTVGNTIYF
d_call: .
v_call: TRBV7-7
j_call: TRBJ1-3

cdr3_aa: CASSLGGHPGYTF
d_call: .
v_call: TRBV7-2
j_call: TRBJ1-2

cdr3_aa: CASSLVGGGGYTF
d_call: .
v_call: TRBV5-1
j_call: TRBJ1-2

cdr3_aa: CASSQEGQGLDYTF
d_call: TRBD1
v_call: TRBV3-1/TRBV3-2
j_call: TRBJ1-2

cdr3_aa: CASSPIIPGRRGENTGELFF
d_call: .
v_call: TRBV28
j_call: TRBJ2-2

cdr3_aa: CASEAGGPSGEQFF
d_call: TRBD2
v_call: TRBV5-1
j_call: TRBJ2-1

cdr3_aa: CASSSTSGGPYEQFF
d_call: TRBD2
v_call: TRBV27
j_call: TRBJ2-1

cdr3_aa: CASSLAGDTQYF
d_call: .
v_call: TRBV5-1
j_call: TRBJ2-3

cdr3_aa: CASSEGRLNTGELFF
d_call: .
v_call: TRBV19
j_call: TRBJ2-2

cdr3_aa: CASSEHNEQFF
d_call: .
v_call: TRBV14
j_call: TRBJ2-1

cdr3_aa: CASSDIILRRDNYGYTF
d_call: .
v_call: TRBV6-1
j_call: TRBJ1-2

cdr3_aa: CASFPVTGAPNEKLFF
d_call: TRBD1
v_call: TRBV19
j_call: TRBJ1-4

cdr3_aa: CATSSLGGGSSNEQFF
d_call: TRBD2
v_call: TRBV24-1
j_call: TRBJ2-1

cdr3_aa: CASTGQRANEKLFF
d_call: .
v_call: TRBV2
j_call: TRBJ1-4

cdr3_aa: CASKLEVLETQYF
d_call: .
v_call: TRBV5-1
j_call: TRBJ2-5

cdr3_aa: CASSLLAVPNTGELFF
d_call: .
v_call: TRBV7-8
j_call: TRBJ2-2

cdr3_aa: CASSRDNPNTEAFF
d_call: .
v_call: TRBV19
j_call: TRBJ1-1

cdr3_aa: CASMGLINTGELFF
d_call: .
v_call: TRBV5-1
j_call: TRBJ2-2

cdr3_aa: CASSPGTKENTEAFF
d_call: .
v_call: TRBV5-1
j_call: TRBJ1-1

cdr3_aa: CASGLVAGQRGRGKLFF
d_call: TRBD1
v_call: TRBV12-5
j_call: TRBJ1-4

cdr3_aa: CASSSSPAGVDEQYF
d_call: .
v_call: TRBV27
j_call: TRBJ2-7

cdr3_aa: CASSPTGGLTQETQYF
d_call: TRBD1
v_call: TRBV2
j_call: TRBJ2-5

cdr3_aa: CASSLGSATAQHF
d_call: .
v_call: TRBV7-2
j_call: TRBJ1-5

cdr3_aa: CASSQDLGGGYNEQFF
d_call: TRBD2
v_call: TRBV3-1/TRBV3-2
j_call: TRBJ2-1

cdr3_aa: CAGSGEGGKNQPQHF
d_call: TRBD1
v_call: TRBV6-5
j_call: TRBJ1-5

cdr3_aa: CASSFGGLESEQFF
d_call: .
v_call: TRBV19
j_call: TRBJ2-1

cdr3_aa: CASAPLLPTAPNYGYTF
d_call: .
v_call: TRBV28
j_call: TRBJ1-2

cdr3_aa: CASSSRHGGGEQFF
d_call: .
v_call: TRBV11-3
j_call: TRBJ2-1

cdr3_aa: CASSDFGITSCADTQYF
d_call: .
v_call: TRBV10-1
j_call: TRBJ2-3

cdr3_aa: CASSYVPGGGQETQYF
d_call: TRBD2
v_call: TRBV6-5
j_call: TRBJ2-5

cdr3_aa: CASSSPVGGGPKNIQYF
d_call: .
v_call: TRBV5-4
j_call: TRBJ2-4

cdr3_aa: CSASPAREVQPQHF
d_call: .
v_call: TRBV20-1
j_call: TRBJ1-5

cdr3_aa: CAWTRLLVAAINEQFF
d_call: .
v_call: TRBV30
j_call: TRBJ2-1

cdr3_aa: CASSQDEDRVLIYGYTF
d_call: TRBD1
v_call: TRBV4-2
j_call: TRBJ1-2

cdr3_aa: CASSQDLGPYEQYF
d_call: .
v_call: TRBV4-1
j_call: TRBJ2-7

cdr3_aa: CASSLQGAGGYTF
d_call: TRBD1
v_call: TRBV12-3/TRBV12-4
j_call: TRBJ1-2

cdr3_aa: CASSEAGTRGEKLFF
d_call: .
v_call: TRBV9
j_call: TRBJ1-4

cdr3_aa: CATSRVDRSNQPQHF
d_call: .
v_call: TRBV15
j_call: TRBJ1-5

cdr3_aa: CASSSGRGGVGEQFF
d_call: TRBD2
v_call: TRBV5-1
j_call: TRBJ2-1

cdr3_aa: CASRTSGSSGETQYF
d_call: TRBD2
v_call: TRBV2
j_call: TRBJ2-5

cdr3_aa: CAWSVVGTFYTF
d_call: .
v_call: TRBV30
j_call: TRBJ1-2